Below are 23 T cell receptor beta chains sequenced from a single sample in a study of blood T cell repertoires in COVID-19. Clones were read by immunoSEQ multiplex PCR, and TCRdb kept only the in-frame ones, dropping some. The table lists about 65,000 clones, roughly 84% of them singletons, with roughly 10% in the top ten. Sequenced sample: peripheral blood. The receptors derive from a man aged 50-59 years with COVID-19, enrolled during active disease.

V gene TRBV24-1 combines with J gene TRBJ2-1, with 8 bases fitting TRBD1. V shed 0 bases, J shed 8 bases, and the junction held 5 bases outside the gene matches. The germline V gene encodes CDR1 KGHDR and CDR2 SFDVKD. CDR3 length equals 15 residues. CDR3 nucleotide sequence: TGTGCCACCAGTGATTTGTACCAGGGGGCACATGAGCAGTTCTTC. It specifies CATSDLYQGAHEQFF.

The V call is TRBV7-6, the J call TRBJ2-2; D might be TRBD2 (5 bases). The germline V gene has CDR1 SGHVS and CDR2 FNYEAQ. The CDR3 has 15 residues. V shed 5 bases and J shed 4 bases, with 14 bases lying between them. CDR3 region: CASSLSLVGTGELFF. The DNA for the CDR3 is TGTGCCAGCAGCCTCTCACTAGTAGGCACCGGGGAGCTGTTTTTT.

The chain carries TRBV7-6 and TRBJ1-6, with 7 positions matching TRBD1. V lost 4 bases to trimming and J lost 7 bases; unmatched junction nucleotides: 7. The germline gives CDR1 SGHVS, CDR2 FNYEAQ. CDR3 length: 15 amino acids. The CDR3 nucleotides are TGTGCCAGCAGCTCCCTCCGGGACAGAAATTCACCCCTCCACTTT. It encodes CASSSLRDRNSPLHF.

V usage is TRBV11-2 and J usage is TRBJ2-7, with D possibly matching TRBD1 (6 bases). V lost 0 bases, J lost 2 bases, and 11 bases lay in between. The CDR3 extends over 15 amino acids. The germline gives CDR1 SGHAT, CDR2 FQNNGV. For the CDR3, the DNA is TGTGCCAGCAGCTTAGAGGGGGCGAGAACCTACGAGCAGTACTTC. It yields the protein CASSLEGARTYEQYF.

The genes are TRBV28 and TRBJ1-2; D remains ambiguous. Trimming took off 6 bases at V and 3 bases at J, with 20 bases between the two ends. Germline-derived CDR1 and CDR2 are MDHEN and SYDVKM. The CDR3 is 16 amino acids. CDR3 bases: TGTGCCAGCAGCCCCCCCCGTGGAGGGTATCACTATGGCTACACCTTC. It translates to CASSPPRGGYHYGYTF.

The chain uses TRBV18 and TRBJ2-5; 9 positions match TRBD2. V lost 6 bases, J lost 1 base, and 3 bases stayed unmatched. Germline CDR1 reads KGHSH; CDR2 reads LQKENI. This CDR3 comprises 14 residues. The CDR3 spells CASSAGGVQETQYF. The CDR3 DNA reads TGTGCCAGCTCGGCGGGAGGGGTCCAAGAGACCCAGTACTTC.

The rearrangement joins TRBV19 to TRBJ2-1, with 8 bases fitting TRBD1. Germline CDR1 reads LNHDA; CDR2 reads SQIVND (reference sequence). CDR3 length: 14 residues. V lost 2 bases, J lost 7 bases, and 4 bases stayed unmatched. CDR3 loop: CASSIQGARNEQFF. CDR3 sequence (DNA): TGTGCCAGTAGTATACAGGGGGCGAGGAATGAGCAGTTCTTC.

This clone showed up just a few times. The chain combines TRBV6-4 with TRBJ2-2, with D perhaps TRBD2 (5 bases). The germline V gene encodes CDR1 MRHNA and CDR2 SNTAGT. The CDR3 totals 14 residues. V lost 4 bases and J 3 bases, leaving 9 bases between the germline ends. The DNA for the CDR3 is TGTGCCAGCAGTGTGCGGGTGGACACCGGGGAGCTGTTTTTT. Translating it yields CASSVRVDTGELFF.

The chain is built from TRBV5-1 and TRBJ2-1; 7 nucleotides agree with TRBD2. This CDR3 contains 15 residues. The germline CDR1 and CDR2 sequences are SGHRS and YFSETQ. The trim removed 6 bases at V and 2 bases at J, leaving 8 bases unmatched. This chain's CDR3 is CASTVSGTTYNEQFF. CDR3 DNA sequence: TGCGCCAGCACCGTATCCGGGACTACCTACAATGAGCAGTTCTTC.

The chain uses TRBV5-6 and TRBJ2-7; no clear D gene. The V gene's germline CDR1 is SGHDT and CDR2 YYEEEE. Deletions cut 2 bases from V and 6 bases from J, with 6 bases between. The CDR3 is made up of 11 amino acids. In DNA, the CDR3 is TGTGCCAGCAGCTTCCGGTCCGAGCAGTACTTC. It yields the protein CASSFRSEQYF.

This clone appeared a few times. V usage is TRBV2 and J usage is TRBJ2-7; 8 nucleotides agree with TRBD2. The trim removed 6 bases at V and 2 bases at J, leaving 12 bases unmatched. This CDR3 contains 16 residues. The germline V gene encodes CDR1 SNHLY and CDR2 FYNNEI. The CDR3 coding sequence is TGTGCCAGCAGGAGAAGCCTAGCGGGCGGCACCTACGAGCAGTACTTC. It specifies CASRRSLAGGTYEQYF.

The V gene is TRBV5-1, the J gene TRBJ2-7, with D tentatively TRBD2 (7 bases). Trimming shortened V by 0 bases and J by 4 bases, and 11 bases separated the two germline ends. CDR3 size: 14 residues. Germline V gene sequence: CDR1 SGHRS, CDR2 YFSETQ. The CDR3 protein is CASSLDREGYEQYF. The CDR3, as DNA: TGCGCCAGCAGCTTGGACAGGGAGGGTTACGAGCAGTACTTC.

This chain uses TRBV19 with TRBJ2-7; TRBD2 matches at 8 bases. Germline trimming cut 0 bases from V and 0 bases from J; bases unmatched to any gene: 13. The germline CDR1 and CDR2 sequences are LNHDA and SQIVND (reference sequence). This CDR3 has 19 residues. This chain's CDR3 is CASSIDLQIFSGNSYEQYF. The CDR3 DNA sequence: TGTGCCAGTAGTATAGATCTCCAGATCTTTAGCGGGAACTCCTACGAGCAGTACTTC.

This clone was detected a few times. This rearrangement joins TRBV7-9 to TRBJ2-7, with D possibly being TRBD1 (6 bases). The V gene's germline CDR1 is SEHNR and CDR2 FQNEAQ (reference sequence). The CDR3 has 15 amino acids. V was pared by 5 bases and J by 12 bases, with 26 bases between. Written as DNA, the CDR3 is TGTGCCAGCAGCCTCCTGGCAGGGGATGGAAGTTCGTGGTACTTC. This gives the protein CASSLLAGDGSSWYF.

This sequence joins TRBV5-8 and TRBJ2-5; TRBD2 is a possible D gene (6 bases). The CDR3 covers 15 residues. The germline V gene encodes CDR1 SGHTS and CDR2 YDEGEE. Between the trimmed V and J ends, which lost 0 bases and 2 bases, there was a span of 11 bases. In DNA form, the CDR3 reads TGTGCCAGCAGCTTGGTCCTAGCGAAACAAGAGACCCAGTACTTC. Its translation: CASSLVLAKQETQYF. Supplemented by reference TRBV5-8 and TRBJ2-5, the full variable domain reads EAGVTQSPTHLIKTRGQQATLRCSPISGHTSVYWYQQALGLGLQFLLWYDEGEERNRGNFPPRFSGRQFPNYSSELNVNALELEDSALYLCASSLVLAKQETQYFGPGTRLLVL.

The V gene is TRBV6-1, the J gene TRBJ2-7; possible D gene TRBD2, 5 bases. V was cut by 0 bases and J by 0 bases, with 9 bases left in between. The length of the CDR3 is 15 residues. The germline gives CDR1 MNHNS, CDR2 SASEGT. CDR3 sequence: CASSEAPEASYEQYF. The CDR3 bases are TGTGCCAGCAGTGAAGCGCCGGAGGCCTCCTACGAGCAGTACTTC.

The rearrangement joins TRBV6-5 to TRBJ1-1, with 7 nucleotides matching TRBD1. V dropped 5 bases and J dropped 0; count of bases not matched to a gene: 6. CDR3 size: 15 residues. Per germline, CDR1 MNHEY and CDR2 SVGAGI. The CDR3 sequence is CASSPWTGMNTEAFF. In DNA form, the CDR3 reads TGTGCCAGCAGTCCTTGGACAGGTATGAACACTGAAGCTTTCTTT.

The chain couples TRBV9 to TRBJ2-1; 8 bases map to TRBD2. From germline, CDR1 is SGDLS and CDR2 YYNGEE. After removal of 3 bases from V and 0 bases from J, the junction contained 8 bases not matched to a gene. The CDR3 is 17 residues long. CDR3 bases: TGTGCCAGCAGCGCGTTTCTGGCGGGAGGCTCCTACAATGAGCAGTTCTTC. It translates to CASSAFLAGGSYNEQFF.

V is TRBV6-5 and J is TRBJ1-3; TRBD1 matches 8 bases. The CDR3 loop spans 14 amino acids. Germline loops: CDR1 MNHEY, CDR2 SVGAGI. With V trimmed by 10 bases and J by 4 bases, 9 bases remained unmatched. The chain's CDR3 is CATLTGAWGNTIYF. The CDR3 DNA reads as TGTGCCACATTGACAGGGGCTTGGGGAAACACCATATATTTT.

CDR3 amino acids: CASSVEWRNTEAFF. CDR3 nucleotide sequence: TGTGCCAGCAGCGTAGAGTGGAGGAACACTGAAGCTTTCTTT. The chain combines TRBV9 with TRBJ1-1; D call uncertain. The CDR3 extends over 14 amino acids. V lost 0 bases to trimming and J lost 1 base, with 7 bases between them. CDR1 and CDR2 from the germline V gene are SGDLS and YYNGEE.

The V gene is TRBV5-1, the J gene TRBJ1-1; no clear D. The CDR3 loop spans 14 amino acids. Germline CDR1 reads SGHRS; CDR2 reads YFSETQ. Trimming left V 1 base short and J 3 bases short, with 10 bases between. The CDR3 protein is CASSLLAVDTEAFF. CDR3 bases: TGCGCCAGCAGCTTGCTCGCGGTGGACACTGAAGCTTTCTTT.

Comments on this clone: One end of the junction is discordant with germline, which a read error may explain. This sequence joins TRBV3-1 (or the pseudogene TRBV3-2) and TRBJ2-2; a possible D gene is TRBD2 (7 bases). CDR1 and CDR2 (germline): LGHDT, YNNKEL (reference sequence). CDR3 length equals 15 residues. The CDR3 nucleotides are TGTGCCAGCACCCAACGCGGGGGACAAACCGGGGAGCTGTTTTTT. Amino acid sequence: CASTQRGGQTGELFF.

The J gene is TRBJ1-3, the V gene TRBV11-2, with 10 bases aligning to TRBD1. Germline CDR1 reads SGHAT; CDR2 reads FQNNGV. The CDR3 is 16 amino acids. The V segment lost 3 bases and the J segment 3 bases; nucleotides outside the gene matches: 5. In DNA, the CDR3 is TGTGCCAGCAGCTTGACGGGACAGGGGTATGGAAACACCATATATTTT. Protein sequence: CASSLTGQGYGNTIYF.